These T cell receptor beta chains were read from a single sample in a study of OX40 agonist ivuxolimab in advanced cancers. TCRdb's copy holds only in-frame clones and misses some; the assay was immunoSEQ multiplex PCR. The sample has roughly 59,000 clones; over 90% are singletons. The sample here was CD4+ or CD8+ T cells sorted from blood, taken in a trial of the OX40 agonist ivuxolimab. The receptors here all came from an adult with an advanced solid tumor such as melanoma, head and neck, liver or kidney cancer. Each CDR3 is given with its conserved first and last residue. D genes are given only for firm matches.

d_call: -; v_call: TRBV7-2; j_call: TRBJ1-4; cdr3_nt: TGTGCCAGCAGCCTCAATGAAAAACTGTTTTTT; cdr3_aa: CASSLNEKLFF
d_call: -; v_call: TRBV6-1; j_call: TRBJ1-1; cdr3_nt: TGTGCCAGCAGTGAAGGAGGGATCGCTGAAGCTTTCTTT; cdr3_aa: CASSEGGIAEAFF
d_call: TRBD1; v_call: TRBV13; j_call: TRBJ1-1; cdr3_nt: TGTGCCAGCAGCTCCAGGGGGAAACAGGCCCAGCGAGAAGCTTTCTTT; cdr3_aa: CASSSRGKQAQREAFF
d_call: TRBD2; v_call: TRBV11-2; j_call: TRBJ2-1; cdr3_nt: TGTGCCAGCAGCTCCAACTCACTAGCGGGGGGCCCCAATGAGCAGTTCTTC; cdr3_aa: CASSSNSLAGGPNEQFF
d_call: -; v_call: TRBV4-1; j_call: TRBJ2-7; cdr3_nt: TGCGCCAGCAGCCAGGAGGGATCGATCCACGAGCAGTACTTC; cdr3_aa: CASSQEGSIHEQYF
d_call: TRBD1; v_call: TRBV5-1; j_call: TRBJ1-2; cdr3_nt: TGCGCCAGCAGCTTCGGGCTAGACAGGGTTGGAAACTATGGCTACACCTTC; cdr3_aa: CASSFGLDRVGNYGYTF
d_call: -; v_call: TRBV29-1; j_call: TRBJ2-7; cdr3_nt: TGCAGCCTCTCGGACGGATACGAGCAGTACTTC; cdr3_aa: CSLSDGYEQYF
d_call: TRBD1; v_call: TRBV7-2; j_call: TRBJ2-1; cdr3_nt: TGTGCCAGCAGCTCGACAGGGGGTGAGCAGTTCTTC; cdr3_aa: CASSSTGGEQFF
d_call: -; v_call: TRBV7-6; j_call: TRBJ1-1; cdr3_nt: TGTGCCAGCAGCCAGGACAGTATGAACACTGAAGCTTTCTTT; cdr3_aa: CASSQDSMNTEAFF
d_call: -; v_call: TRBV5-6; j_call: TRBJ1-1; cdr3_nt: TGTGCCAGCGATCAGCGTAGGGCAGGCCGCGAGGGACACGCTGAAGCTTTCTTT; cdr3_aa: CASDQRRAGREGHAEAFF
d_call: -; v_call: TRBV5-4; j_call: TRBJ2-2; cdr3_nt: TGTGCCAGCAGCTTTATCGGGGACACCGGGGAGCTGTTTTTT; cdr3_aa: CASSFIGDTGELFF
d_call: -; v_call: TRBV19; j_call: TRBJ2-3; cdr3_nt: TGTGCCAGTAGTGTTACACCGGGAGACACAGATACGCAGTATTTT; cdr3_aa: CASSVTPGDTDTQYF
d_call: -; v_call: TRBV4-1; j_call: TRBJ2-1; cdr3_nt: TGCGCCAGCAGCCTCGACATGTATGAGCAGTTCTTC; cdr3_aa: CASSLDMYEQFF
d_call: -; v_call: TRBV4-3; j_call: TRBJ2-7; cdr3_nt: TGCGCCAGCAGCCAAGGAGCGGGCAGCTCCTACGAGCAGTACTTC; cdr3_aa: CASSQGAGSSYEQYF
d_call: -; v_call: TRBV2; j_call: TRBJ1-1; cdr3_nt: TGTGCCAGCAGGGAGGGCGCAGGGAACACTGAAGCTTTCTTT; cdr3_aa: CASREGAGNTEAFF
d_call: TRBD1; v_call: TRBV27; j_call: TRBJ1-6; cdr3_nt: TGTGCCAGCAGTTCCGGGACAGGGGCCAATTCACCCCTCCACTTT; cdr3_aa: CASSSGTGANSPLHF
d_call: -; v_call: TRBV6-6; j_call: TRBJ1-1; cdr3_nt: TGTGCCAGCAGTTACTACTCTCAAAACACTGAAGCTTTCTTT; cdr3_aa: CASSYYSQNTEAFF